The 24 T cell receptor beta chains below all came from one sample that was sequenced in a study of beta chain features in type 1 diabetes. Expressed TCRB transcripts were sequenced after all isolated RNA was converted to cDNA. This table comes from immunoSEQ multiplex PCR, and its TCRdb copy is limited to in-frame clones, with some not included. The repertoire includes approximately 20,000 clones, more than 45% of them detected once, and 0.37% sits in the top ten. Study-wide results and caveats: All four CD4+ subsets of Type 1 diabetes patients contained TCRB CDR3s that were moderately but significantly shorter.

Their target antigens are unknown. The specimen sequenced was stem cell memory CD4+ T cells from blood. All receptors derive from a man between 18 and 35 years old with type 1 diabetes.

The gene calls are TRBV28 and TRBJ1-1; 7 nucleotides match TRBD1. The trim removed 5 bases at V and 7 bases at J, leaving 7 bases unmatched. The CDR3 has 13 amino acids. From germline, CDR1 is MDHEN and CDR2 SYDVKM. DNA for the CDR3: TGTGCCAGCAGTCTGACAGGGTTGGATGAAGCTTTCTTT. This encodes CASSLTGLDEAFF.

The genes are TRBV2 and TRBJ1-2; D unresolved. The CDR3 length is 12 residues. V was shortened by 1 base and J by 7 bases, with 7 bases between the two germline ends. The germline gives CDR1 SNHLY, CDR2 FYNNEI. CDR3 amino acids: CASSEVGSGYTF. The CDR3 DNA is TGTGCCAGCAGTGAAGTCGGGAGTGGCTACACCTTC.

This clone was seen only a few times. The chain couples TRBV6-5 to TRBJ2-7, with D perhaps matching TRBD1 (5 bases). This CDR3 is built from 12 residues. The V gene lost 5 bases and the J gene lost 4 bases, with 9 bases spanning the gap. Germline-derived CDR1 and CDR2 are MNHEY and SVGAGI. The CDR3 loop reads CASSHQGYEQYF. The CDR3, as DNA: TGTGCCAGCAGTCATCAGGGTTACGAGCAGTACTTC.

The chain recombines TRBV28 with TRBJ2-7; 7 bases are a match to TRBD1. The CDR3 consists of 16 residues. Trimming cost V 6 bases and J 0 bases; bases outside gene matches: 11. Germline CDR1 MDHEN, CDR2 SYDVKM. CDR3 sequence (DNA): TGTGCCAGCAGGACTTGGGGGACAGCGTTCTCCTACGAGCAGTACTTC. Its protein is CASRTWGTAFSYEQYF. Full variable domain (rest looked up from reference TRBV28 and TRBJ2-7): DVKVTQSSRYLVKRTGEKVFLECVQDMDHENMFWYRQDPGLGLRLIYFSYDVKMKEKGDIPEGYSVSREKKERFSLILESASTNQTSMYLCASRTWGTAFSYEQYFGPGTRLTVT.

This clone was picked up a small number of times. The genes are TRBV14 and TRBJ1-2; TRBD1 aligns across 9 bases. Germline loops: CDR1 SGHDN, CDR2 FVKESK. V lost 4 bases, J lost 7 bases, and 4 bases stayed unmatched. The CDR3 has 13 amino acids. In nucleotides, the CDR3 is TGTGCCAGCAGCCCTTGGACAGGGGCTGGCTACACCTTC. Protein: CASSPWTGAGYTF.

This clone turned up a few times. The rearrangement joins TRBV28 to TRBJ1-2, with no clear D. The CDR3 covers 11 residues. V lost 8 bases and J lost 1, with 5 bases in between. The germline CDR1 and CDR2 sequences are MDHEN and SYDVKM. The CDR3 loop is CASASNYGYTF. CDR3 coding DNA: TGTGCCAGCGCCAGTAACTATGGCTACACCTTC.

In this sample, this clone turned up a few times. The chain combines TRBV6-5 with TRBJ2-7; the D gene is possibly TRBD1 (6 bases). Trimming took off 3 bases at V and 5 bases at J, with 11 bases between the two ends. Germline V gene data show CDR1 as MNHEY and CDR2 as SVGAGI. CDR3 length equals 13 residues. CDR3: CASSYWQGNEQYF. The CDR3 DNA sequence: TGTGCCAGCAGTTATTGGCAGGGGAACGAGCAGTACTTC.

A few counts support this clone. The rearrangement joins TRBV25-1 to TRBJ2-7; 7 positions agree with TRBD1. Germline trimming cut 4 bases from V and 5 bases from J; bases unmatched to any gene: 8. The CDR3 is 14 amino acids. CDR1 is MGHDK, CDR2 SYGVNS, per germline. CDR3 protein: CASSAWDRTHEQYF. For the CDR3, the DNA is TGTGCCAGCAGTGCCTGGGACAGAACCCACGAGCAGTACTTC.

This clone was counted between two and nine times. The chain employs TRBV7-2 and TRBJ1-5; D uncertain. The CDR3 contains 15 residues. The V and J ends lost 3 bases and 0 bases respectively, with 9 bases between them. Germline lookup yields CDR1 SGHTA and CDR2 FQGNSA. The CDR3 reads CASSFGGNSNQPQHF. The CDR3 DNA is TGTGCCAGCAGCTTTGGAGGGAATAGCAATCAGCCCCAGCATTTT.

This clone was observed once. This chain joins TRBV5-1 and TRBJ2-3; TRBD1 matches 9 bases. The CDR3 is made up of 15 amino acids. Germline CDR1 and CDR2: SGHRS and YFSETQ. Trimming took 4 bases from V and 2 from J; bases not matched to a gene: 5. CDR3 residues: CASSPGTGITDTQYF. CDR3 DNA: TGCGCCAGCAGCCCCGGGACAGGGATCACAGATACGCAGTATTTT. The whole variable domain, filled in from reference TRBV5-1 and TRBJ2-3, reads KAGVTQTPRYLIKTRGQQVTLSCSPISGHRSVSWYQQTPGQGLQFLFEYFSETQRNKGNFPGRFSGRQFSNSRSEMNVSTLELGDSALYLCASSPGTGITDTQYFGPGTRLTVL.

The chain joins TRBV5-1 to TRBJ1-2; D not certain. From germline, CDR1 is SGHRS and CDR2 YFSETQ. CDR3 length equals 12 residues. V was pared by 0 bases and J by 8 bases, with 8 bases between. The CDR3 coding sequence is TGCGCCAGCAGCTTGGCCGGGGAGGGCTACACCTTC. Encoded protein: CASSLAGEGYTF.

The rearrangement uses TRBV5-4 and TRBJ2-1; 8 nucleotides line up with TRBD1. J gave up 6 bases and V 4 bases, and 9 bases lay outside the gene matches. The CDR3 contains 15 residues. Per germline, CDR1 SGHNT and CDR2 YYREEE (reference sequence). The CDR3 DNA is TGTGCCAGCAGCCCTCCCGACAGGGGCCTCAATGAGCAGTTCTTC. Translated: CASSPPDRGLNEQFF.

This clone was recorded once. The chain joins TRBV25-1 to TRBJ2-2; TRBD1 matches at 7 bases. This CDR3 has 14 residues. The J segment lost 4 bases and the V segment lost 7 bases, leaving 6 bases of the junction unmatched. Per germline, CDR1 MGHDK and CDR2 SYGVNS. The DNA for the CDR3 is TGTGCCAGCATCCCTGACAGGGCCACCGGGGAGCTGTTTTTT. Protein product: CASIPDRATGELFF.

This clone was observed a few times. V is TRBV14 and J is TRBJ2-1; 12 nucleotides match TRBD2. The junction had 7 bases not matched to a gene; V was cut back by 5 bases and J by 5 bases. The germline V gene encodes CDR1 SGHDN and CDR2 FVKESK. This CDR3 region has 16 residues. The CDR3 is CASSVRLAGDHNEQFF. CDR3 nucleotide sequence: TGTGCCAGCAGCGTAAGACTAGCGGGGGACCACAATGAGCAGTTCTTC.

The chain couples TRBV19 to TRBJ2-1; D gene ambiguous. Per the germline V gene, CDR1 is LNHDA and CDR2 is SQIVND (reference sequence). Trimming took 0 bases from V and 6 from J, leaving 6 bases between them. This CDR3 spans 13 amino acids. CDR3 residues: CASSIEWLNEQFF. The CDR3 region has the DNA TGTGCCAGTAGTATAGAGTGGCTCAATGAGCAGTTCTTC.

V and J are TRBV18 and TRBJ2-1; no clear D gene. Germline CDR1 reads KGHSH; CDR2 reads LQKENI. Trimming took off 3 bases at V and 0 bases at J, with 15 bases between the two ends. This CDR3 is 17 amino acids long. CDR3 sequence: CASSPRSRVSSYNEQFF. DNA for the CDR3: TGTGCCAGCTCACCGCGATCCCGGGTCAGCTCCTACAATGAGCAGTTCTTC.

The V call is TRBV10-3, the J call TRBJ2-1, with 9 bases fitting TRBD2. The CDR3 length is 18 residues. Germline values: CDR1 ENHRY, CDR2 SYGVKD. V dropped 4 bases and J dropped 6; count of bases not matched to a gene: 16. The CDR3 sequence: CAISGDLTGGGASNEQFF. The CDR3 DNA reads as TGTGCCATCAGTGGGGACCTTACCGGCGGGGGGGCCTCCAATGAGCAGTTCTTC.

The chain links TRBV7-2 to TRBJ2-5, with a possible D match to TRBD2 (6 bases). The CDR3 has 13 amino acids. Trimming took 8 bases from V and 2 from J, leaving 12 bases between them. Germline V gene lookup returns CDR1 SGHTA and CDR2 FQGNSA. CDR3 nucleotide sequence: TGTGCCAGCTCCCGACGGGGGCAAGAGACCCAGTACTTC. It is translated as CASSRRGQETQYF.

V usage is TRBV28 and J usage is TRBJ2-7; no firm D call. Per germline, CDR1 MDHEN and CDR2 SYDVKM. The length of the CDR3 is 12 residues. The CDR3: CACSRLTYEQYF. The DNA for the CDR3 is TGTGCTTGCTCCAGGCTGACGTACGAGCAGTACTTC.

This clone has only one observation. V is TRBV5-6 and J is TRBJ1-1; D unclear. This CDR3 spans 15 amino acids. V lost 0 bases and J lost 2, with 11 bases in between. CDR1 SGHDT and CDR2 YYEEEE come from the germline V gene. The CDR3 loop reads CASSLVSLHNTEAFF. CDR3 in DNA: TGTGCCAGCAGCTTGGTAAGCCTCCATAACACTGAAGCTTTCTTT.

This clone has only a few counts. The V and J genes are TRBV28 and TRBJ2-5, with a possible D match to TRBD1 (5 bases). The CDR3 loop spans 16 amino acids. Germline V gives CDR1 MDHEN, CDR2 SYDVKM. Trimming left V 5 bases short and J 2 bases short, with 18 bases between. Here the CDR3 reads CASSAPEAGKQETQYF. The CDR3 nucleotides read TGTGCCAGCAGTGCACCGGAAGCAGGGAAGCAAGAGACCCAGTACTTC.

The chain links TRBV18 to TRBJ1-1; D is perhaps TRBD1 (6 bases). Trimming cost V 0 bases and J 7 bases, with 9 bases left between them. The CDR3 length is 13 residues. Germline CDR1 and CDR2: KGHSH and LQKENI. CDR3 nucleotide sequence: TGTGCCAGCTCACCACCGTTCAGGGGTGAAGCTTTCTTT. Its protein is CASSPPFRGEAFF.

This chain uses TRBV30 with TRBJ1-5; TRBD1 is a possible D gene (6 bases). This CDR3 has 13 residues. Trimming cost V 2 bases and J 7 bases, with 12 bases left between them. Germline lookup yields CDR1 GTSNPN and CDR2 SVGIG (reference sequence). CDR3 protein: CAWSPGGGQPQHF. CDR3 sequence (DNA): TGTGCCTGGAGTCCGGGGGGCGGCCAGCCCCAGCATTTT.

In this sample, this clone turned up a few times. The chain is built from TRBV7-2 and TRBJ2-1, with 12 bases that match TRBD2. J gave up 6 bases and V 6 bases, and 6 bases lay outside the gene matches. CDR3 length: 15 residues. Germline assignment: CDR1 SGHTA and CDR2 FQGNSA. CDR3 bases: TGTGCCAGCAGACTAGCGGGAGGCCTCTCCAATGAGCAGTTCTTC. This gives the protein CASRLAGGLSNEQFF.